The T cell receptor beta chain described here comes from a study of cytomegalovirus exposure and HLA in healthy donors. Overall study context: Later, an analysis reported that the 120 or so validation repertoires had used the same platform as the roughly 720 first-cohort repertoires.

In the case of this clone: The antigen remains unidentified.

This table comes from immunoSEQ multiplex PCR, and its TCRdb copy is limited to in-frame clones, with some not included. Of over 200,000 clones listed, over 70% are singletons. Germline loops: CDR1 SQVTM, CDR2 ANQGSEA. This CDR3 region has 14 residues. V lost 5 bases to trimming and J lost 4 bases, with 17 bases between them. Overall study findings and caveats: Among the CMV-associated chains, three were confirmed in vitro as specific for CMV antigens. TCR sequences were mostly rare, though some public TCRs occurred in many donors. TCR beta chains numbering about 160 were designated cytomegalovirus-associated.

This clonotype was obtained from a woman younger than 45 in good health and CMV-seropositive. The chain employs TRBV29-1 and TRBJ1-2; tentative D call: TRBD1 (5 bases). Sequencing input: PBMCs. In nucleotides, the CDR3 is TGCAGCGTTACCCAGGGACCCGTGGCCTATGGCTACACCTTC. This translates into CSVTQGPVAYGYTF.